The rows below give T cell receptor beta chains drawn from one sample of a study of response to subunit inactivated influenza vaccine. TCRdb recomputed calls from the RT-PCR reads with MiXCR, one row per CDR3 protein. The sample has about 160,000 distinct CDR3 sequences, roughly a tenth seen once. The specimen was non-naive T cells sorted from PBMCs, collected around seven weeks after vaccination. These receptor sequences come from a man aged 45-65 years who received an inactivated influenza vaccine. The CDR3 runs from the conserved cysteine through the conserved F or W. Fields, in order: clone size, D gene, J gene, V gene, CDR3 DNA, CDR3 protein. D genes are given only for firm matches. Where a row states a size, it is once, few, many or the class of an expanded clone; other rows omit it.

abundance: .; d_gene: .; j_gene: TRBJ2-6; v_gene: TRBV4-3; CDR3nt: TGCGCCAGCAGCCAAGTAGAACGGCCTGGGGCCAACGTCCTGACTTTC; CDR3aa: CASSQVERPGANVLTF
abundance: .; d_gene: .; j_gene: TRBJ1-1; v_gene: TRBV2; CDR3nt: TGTGCCAGCAGCGTTAGGACAGACACTGAAGCTTTCTTT; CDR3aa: CASSVRTDTEAFF
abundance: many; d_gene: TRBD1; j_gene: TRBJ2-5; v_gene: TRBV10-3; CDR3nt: TGTGCCATCAGTGGGACAGGCCAAGAGACCCAGTACTTC; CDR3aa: CAISGTGQETQYF
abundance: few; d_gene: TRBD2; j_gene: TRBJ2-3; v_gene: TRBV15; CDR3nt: TGTGCCACCAGCAGAGATCTGGGCGGGGGGGCAGATACGCAGTATTTT; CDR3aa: CATSRDLGGGADTQYF
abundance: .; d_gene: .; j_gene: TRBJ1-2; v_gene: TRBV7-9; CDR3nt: TGTGCCAGCAGCGCCGGGACACCTTATGGCTACACCTTC; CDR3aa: CASSAGTPYGYTF
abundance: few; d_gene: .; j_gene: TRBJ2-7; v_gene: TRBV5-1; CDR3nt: TGCGCCAGCAGGGATGTCGCTAACTCCTACGAGCAGTACTTC; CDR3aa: CASRDVANSYEQYF
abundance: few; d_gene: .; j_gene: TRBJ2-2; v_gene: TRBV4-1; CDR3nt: TGCGCCAGCAGCCGACGAGGGGAAGGAAGCACCGGGGAGCTGTTTTTT; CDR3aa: CASSRRGEGSTGELFF
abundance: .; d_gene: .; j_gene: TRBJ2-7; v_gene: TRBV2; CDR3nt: TGTGCCAGCAGAGACAGGACCTACGAGCAGTACTTC; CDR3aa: CASRDRTYEQYF
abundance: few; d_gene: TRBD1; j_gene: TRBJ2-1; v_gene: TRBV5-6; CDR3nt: TGTGCCAGCAGCTTAAGGACAGGGCGGAAGTTCTTC; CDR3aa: CASSLRTGRKFF
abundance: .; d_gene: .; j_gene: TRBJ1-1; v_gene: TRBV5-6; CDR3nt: TGTGCCAGCAGCTTTACAGCTACTGAAGCTTTCTTT; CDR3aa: CASSFTATEAFF
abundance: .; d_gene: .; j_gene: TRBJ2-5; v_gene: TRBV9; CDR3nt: TGTGCCAGCAGCGTAAGGGCCAAAGAGACCCAGTACTTC; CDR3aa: CASSVRAKETQYF
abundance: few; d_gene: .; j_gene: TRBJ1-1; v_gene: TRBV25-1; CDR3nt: TGTGCCAGCAGTGAATCCCTCCACCGAAACACTGTCGCTTTCTTT; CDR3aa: CASSESLHRNTVAFF
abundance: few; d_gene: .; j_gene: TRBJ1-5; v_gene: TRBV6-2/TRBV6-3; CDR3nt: TGTGCCAGCAGTGACGGAATGGGCACCTTAAATCAGCCCCAGCATTTT; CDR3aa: CASSDGMGTLNQPQHF
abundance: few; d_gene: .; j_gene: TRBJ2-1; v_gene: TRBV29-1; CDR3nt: TGCAGCGTTGAAGATTTTCTCTCCTACAATGAGCAGTTCTTC; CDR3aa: CSVEDFLSYNEQFF
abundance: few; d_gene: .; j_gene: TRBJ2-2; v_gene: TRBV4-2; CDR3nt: TGTGCCAGCAGCCCATGGGCAGGACAGAACACCGGGGAGCTGTTTTTT; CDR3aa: CASSPWAGQNTGELFF
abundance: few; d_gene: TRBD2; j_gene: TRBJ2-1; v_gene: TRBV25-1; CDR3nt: TGTGCCAGCAGTGTGCGGGGGGGCAATGAGCAGTTCTTC; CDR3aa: CASSVRGGNEQFF
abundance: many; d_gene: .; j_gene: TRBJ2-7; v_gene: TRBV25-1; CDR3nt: TGTGCCAGCAGTGAATCCGCCCGGGGGAACGAGCAGTACTTC; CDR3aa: CASSESARGNEQYF
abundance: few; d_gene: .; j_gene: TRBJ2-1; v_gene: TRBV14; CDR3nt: TGTGCCAGCAGCCAAGATAAGGGAATTGTGTACAATGAGCAGTTCTTC; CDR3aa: CASSQDKGIVYNEQFF
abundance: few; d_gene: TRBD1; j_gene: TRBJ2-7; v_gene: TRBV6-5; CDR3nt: TGTGCCAGCAGTTACTCGGGACAGGGTGGGTACGAGCAGTACTTC; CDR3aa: CASSYSGQGGYEQYF
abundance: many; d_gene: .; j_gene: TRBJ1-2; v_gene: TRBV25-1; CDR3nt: TGTGCCAGCAGTGATCTCCATGGCTACACCTTC; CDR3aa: CASSDLHGYTF
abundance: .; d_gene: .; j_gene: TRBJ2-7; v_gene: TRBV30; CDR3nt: TGTGCCTGGAGCTGGGGGGATCAGGAGCAGTACTTC; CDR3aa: CAWSWGDQEQYF
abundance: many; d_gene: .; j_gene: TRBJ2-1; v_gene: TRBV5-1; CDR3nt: TGCGCCAGCAGGGCCCTGGCCGACTCCTACAATGAGCAGTTCTTC; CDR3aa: CASRALADSYNEQFF
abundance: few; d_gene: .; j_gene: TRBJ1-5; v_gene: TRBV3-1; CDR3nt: TGTGCCAGCAGCCTCGGGTATAGCAATCAGCCCCAGCATTTT; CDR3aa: CASSLGYSNQPQHF
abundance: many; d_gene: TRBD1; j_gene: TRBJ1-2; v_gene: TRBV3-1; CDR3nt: TGTGCCAGCAGCCAAGATTGGGGGAGACAGGGGGCTGGTGGCTACACCTTC; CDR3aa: CASSQDWGRQGAGGYTF
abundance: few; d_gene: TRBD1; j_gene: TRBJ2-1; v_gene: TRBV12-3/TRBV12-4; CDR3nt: TGTGCCAGCAGTTTGTTTGGGGGGGGACAGGGCTCCTACAATGAGCAGTTCTTC; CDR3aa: CASSLFGGGQGSYNEQFF
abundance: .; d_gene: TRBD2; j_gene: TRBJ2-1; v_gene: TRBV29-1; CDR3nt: TGCAGCGGTCTTACCAGCGGGAGTAATGAGCAGTTCTTC; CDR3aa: CSGLTSGSNEQFF
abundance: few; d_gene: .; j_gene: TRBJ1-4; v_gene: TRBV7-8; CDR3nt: TGTGCCAGCAGCTTAGGGTTCTCAACTAATGAAAAACTGTTTTTT; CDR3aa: CASSLGFSTNEKLFF
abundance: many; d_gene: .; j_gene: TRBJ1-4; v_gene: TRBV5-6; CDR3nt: TGTGCCAGCAGCTGGCGGGAGGTCGGCGGTGAAAAACTGTTTTTT; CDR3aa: CASSWREVGGEKLFF
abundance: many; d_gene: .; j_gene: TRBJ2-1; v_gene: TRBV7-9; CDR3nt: TGTGCCAGCAGCTCATGGGATGAGCAGTTCTTC; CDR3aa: CASSSWDEQFF
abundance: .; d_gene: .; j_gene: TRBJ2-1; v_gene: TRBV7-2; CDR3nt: TGTGCCAGCAGCTCATCCGGTACAGGGTCTGTGAAGCAGTTCTTC; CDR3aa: CASSSSGTGSVKQFF
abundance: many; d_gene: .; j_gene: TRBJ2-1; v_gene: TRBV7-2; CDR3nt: TGTGCCAGCAGCTTAGACAGGGTGGATGAGCAGTTCTTC; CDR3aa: CASSLDRVDEQFF
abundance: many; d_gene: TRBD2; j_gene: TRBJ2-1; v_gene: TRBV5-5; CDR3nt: TGTGCCAGCAGCTTGGGACTAGCGGGGAAGAATGAGCAGTTCTTC; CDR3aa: CASSLGLAGKNEQFF
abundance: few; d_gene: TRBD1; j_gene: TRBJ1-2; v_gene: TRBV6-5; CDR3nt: TGTGCCAGCAGTCACCACTCCACAGGGGGCACAAACTATGGCTACACCTTC; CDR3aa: CASSHHSTGGTNYGYTF
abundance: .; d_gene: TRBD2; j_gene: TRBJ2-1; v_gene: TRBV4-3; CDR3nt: TGCGCCAGCAGCCAATATCCAAGCGGGGGGGCCCGCGATGAGCAGTTCTTC; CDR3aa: CASSQYPSGGARDEQFF
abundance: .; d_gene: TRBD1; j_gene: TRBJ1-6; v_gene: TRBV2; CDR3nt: TGTGCCAGCAGTGTGAGGGCAGGGGGCGGGGTTTCACCCCTCCACTTT; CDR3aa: CASSVRAGGGVSPLHF
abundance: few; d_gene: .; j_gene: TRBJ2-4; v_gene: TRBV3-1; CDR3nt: TGTGCCAGCAGCCAAGATAGGAGACCCCTCGGCGACATTCAGTACTTC; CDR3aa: CASSQDRRPLGDIQYF
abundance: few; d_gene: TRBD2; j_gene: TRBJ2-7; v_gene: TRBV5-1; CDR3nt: TGCGCCAGCAGCTTATCCGGGACTAGCGGGAACGAGCAGTACTTC; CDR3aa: CASSLSGTSGNEQYF
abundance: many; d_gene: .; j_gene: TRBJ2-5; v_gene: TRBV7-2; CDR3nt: TGTGCCAGCAGCTTACCCCTTTCAGGCGGCCAAGAGACCCAGTACTTC; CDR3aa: CASSLPLSGGQETQYF
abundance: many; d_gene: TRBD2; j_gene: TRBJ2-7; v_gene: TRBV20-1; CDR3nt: TGCAGTGCACATGGTAGCGGGAGAGTAAATTCCTACGAGCAGTACTTC; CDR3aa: CSAHGSGRVNSYEQYF
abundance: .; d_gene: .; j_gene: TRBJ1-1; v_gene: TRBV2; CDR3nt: TGTGCCAGCAGTGACTCCCTTGACGCTGAAGCTTTCTTT; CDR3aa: CASSDSLDAEAFF
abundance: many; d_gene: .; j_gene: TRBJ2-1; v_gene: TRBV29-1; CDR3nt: TGCAGCGTTGGGCTTTCCGGGCCCCTAAAGCAGTTCTTC; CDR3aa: CSVGLSGPLKQFF
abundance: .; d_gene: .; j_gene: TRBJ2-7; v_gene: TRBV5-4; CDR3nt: TGTGCCAGCAGCCGCACCAGGCCCCCCTACGAGCAGTACTTC; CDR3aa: CASSRTRPPYEQYF
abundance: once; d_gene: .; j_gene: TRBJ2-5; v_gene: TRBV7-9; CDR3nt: TGTGCCAGCAGCTTATTAGGGTACAGGGTCGAGACCCAGTACTTC; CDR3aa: CASSLLGYRVETQYF